This passage covers 12 T cell receptor beta chains from one sample sequenced in a study of T cell responses to AZD1222 COVID-19 vaccine. Sequencing used immunoSEQ multiplex PCR; TCRdb keeps in-frame clones, though not all of them. The data contain 100,000 to 150,000 clones, around 87% of them singletons. The sample consisted of peripheral blood, taken on day 0 of AZD1222 vaccination. The receptors were gathered from an adult in good health.

In this sample, this clone turned up once. The rearrangement uses TRBV7-9 and TRBJ1-3, with TRBD1 as a possible D gene (5 bases). Germline V gene data show CDR1 as SEHNR and CDR2 as FQNEAQ (reference sequence). With 1 base removed from V and 0 bases from J, the gap between germline ends came to 13 bases. The CDR3 is 17 residues long. Here the CDR3 reads CASSLEGARRSGNTIYF. The CDR3 DNA follows: TGTGCCAGCAGCTTAGAAGGGGCACGCCGCTCTGGAAACACCATATATTTT.

The V and J genes are TRBV4-1 and TRBJ1-2; 8 nucleotides agree with TRBD1. Germline V gene lookup returns CDR1 MGHRA and CDR2 YSYEKL. This CDR3 has 16 residues. Germline trimming cut 4 bases from V and 4 bases from J; bases unmatched to any gene: 11. The CDR3 DNA reads TGCGCCAGCAGCCTTGGGGGCACCGGGACAGGCTATGGCTACACCTTC. Translating gives CASSLGGTGTGYGYTF.

The rearrangement links TRBV18 to TRBJ2-1; 7 nucleotides line up with TRBD1. The CDR3 runs 13 residues. The germline V gene encodes CDR1 KGHSH and CDR2 LQKENI. V was pared by 5 bases and J by 5 bases, with 3 bases of the junction left unmatched. In DNA form, the CDR3 reads TGTGCCAGCTCATCCACAGGGGACAATGAGCAGTTCTTC. Translated, it gives CASSSTGDNEQFF.

This clone has a single count. This chain links TRBV19 with TRBJ1-1; perhaps TRBD1 as D (6 bases). The CDR3 is 16 amino acids. Deletions cut 3 bases from V and 6 bases from J, with 20 bases between. Germline V gene sequence: CDR1 LNHDA, CDR2 SQIVND (reference sequence). Here the CDR3 DNA reads TGTGCCAGTAGTATTGGTCCGCGGGGGCTCGGCGCTGAAGCTTTCTTT. Its translation is CASSIGPRGLGAEAFF. Combining the CDR3 with reference TRBV19 and TRBJ1-1 gives the whole variable domain DGGITQSPKYLFRKEGQNVTLSCEQNLNHDAMYWYRQDPGQGLRLIYYSQIVNDFQKGDIAEGYSVSREKKESFPLTVTSAQKNPTAFYLCASSIGPRGLGAEAFFGQGTRLTVV.

This clone has a handful of counts. The rearrangement uses TRBV7-2 and TRBJ1-2; tentative D call: TRBD1 (5 bases). V lost 1 base and J 0 bases, leaving 9 bases between the germline ends. The length of the CDR3 is 15 residues. Per germline, CDR1 SGHTA and CDR2 FQGNSA. CDR3 nucleotides: TGTGCCAGCAGCTTAGGAGGGACCTCTAACTATGGCTACACCTTC. Translation gives CASSLGGTSNYGYTF.

The V gene is TRBV27, the J gene TRBJ1-5; a possible D gene is TRBD1 (5 bases). Per germline, CDR1 MNHEY and CDR2 SMNVEV (reference sequence). V was clipped by 3 bases and J by 1 base, with 7 bases between them. CDR3 length: 14 amino acids. CDR3: CASSLSGSNQPQHF. The CDR3, as DNA: TGTGCCAGCAGTTTGTCAGGGAGCAATCAGCCCCAGCATTTT.

A few counts support this clone. The V call is TRBV2, the J call TRBJ2-2, with D tentatively TRBD2 (6 bases). This CDR3 region has 13 residues. Per the germline V gene, CDR1 is SNHLY and CDR2 is FYNNEI. The V end was cut by 6 bases, the J end by 9 bases, with 14 bases between. The CDR3 DNA reads as TGTGCCAGCAGGCCGGGACTCACATGGGAGCTGTTTTTT. This sequence encodes CASRPGLTWELFF.

The V gene is TRBV30, the J gene TRBJ2-7; D call uncertain. Trimming removed 0 bases at V and 3 bases at J, with 9 bases between. The CDR3 has 13 residues. CDR1 and CDR2 (germline): GTSNPN, SVGIG (reference sequence). The CDR3 region has the DNA TGTGCCTGGAGTGTACTAAGAGGCTACGAGCAGTACTTC. Translation: CAWSVLRGYEQYF.

The CDR3 DNA sequence: TGTGCCAGCTCACCACGGGACAGGTTAAACAATCAGCCCCAGCATTTT. This sequence encodes CASSPRDRLNNQPQHF. The chain uses TRBV18 and TRBJ1-5; 8 bases are a match to TRBD1. The CDR3 covers 16 residues. The germline gives CDR1 KGHSH, CDR2 LQKENI. J lost 3 bases, V lost 1 base, and 5 bases had no gene match.

V gene TRBV6-2 or TRBV6-3 combines with J gene TRBJ1-5, with D maybe TRBD1 (5 bases). This CDR3 comprises 15 residues. Looked up from germline, CDR1 is MNHEY and CDR2 is SVGEGT. The ends were cut back, 7 bases at V and 7 bases at J, with 20 bases in the middle. This CDR3 is CASTPNSAGRQPQHF. The CDR3 coding sequence is TGTGCCAGCACCCCAAACAGCGCAGGGAGGCAGCCCCAGCATTTT.

This chain connects TRBV13 to TRBJ2-5, with 9 bases that match TRBD2. The CDR3 sequence is 16 residues long. Per germline, CDR1 PRHDT and CDR2 FYEKMQ (reference sequence). The ends lost 6 bases at V and 0 bases at J; junction bases unmatched: 8. The CDR3 loop reads CASSRLERGDQETQYF. CDR3 nucleotide sequence: TGTGCCAGCAGTCGTCTGGAGCGGGGGGACCAAGAGACCCAGTACTTC.

The gene calls are TRBV5-6 and TRBJ1-2; D is possibly TRBD1 (6 bases). V was pared by 2 bases and J by 7 bases, with 21 bases between. The germline V gene encodes CDR1 SGHDT and CDR2 YYEEEE. The CDR3 totals 16 residues. The CDR3 spells CASSLVSNRETGGYTF. Written as DNA, the CDR3 is TGTGCCAGCAGCTTAGTTAGTAACAGGGAAACTGGTGGCTACACCTTC.